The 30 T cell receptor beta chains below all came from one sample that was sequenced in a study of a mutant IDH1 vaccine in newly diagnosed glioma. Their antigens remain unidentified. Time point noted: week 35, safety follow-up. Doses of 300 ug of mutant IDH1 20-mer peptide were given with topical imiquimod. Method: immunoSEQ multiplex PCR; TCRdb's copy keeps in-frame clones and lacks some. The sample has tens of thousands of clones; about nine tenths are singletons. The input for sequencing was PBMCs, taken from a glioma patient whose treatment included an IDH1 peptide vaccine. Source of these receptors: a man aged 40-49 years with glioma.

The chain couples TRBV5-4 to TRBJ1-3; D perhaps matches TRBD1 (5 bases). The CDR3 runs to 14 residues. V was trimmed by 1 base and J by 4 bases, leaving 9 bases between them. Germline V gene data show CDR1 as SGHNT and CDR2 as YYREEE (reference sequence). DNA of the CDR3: TGTGCCAGCAGCTTGTATCACAGGGGAAACACCATATATTTT. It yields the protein CASSLYHRGNTIYF. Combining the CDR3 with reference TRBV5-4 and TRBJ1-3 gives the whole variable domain ETGVTQSPTHLIKTRGQQVTLRCSSQSGHNTVSWYQQALGQGPQFIFQYYREEENGRGNFPPRFSGLQFPNYSSELNVNALELDDSALYLCASSLYHRGNTIYFGEGSWLTVV.

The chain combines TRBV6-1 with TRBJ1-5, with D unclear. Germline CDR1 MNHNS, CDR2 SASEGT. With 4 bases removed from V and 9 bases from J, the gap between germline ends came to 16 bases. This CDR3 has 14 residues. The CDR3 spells CASSAVTRIGPQHF. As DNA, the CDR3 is TGTGCCAGCAGTGCGGTGACACGCATAGGGCCCCAGCATTTT.

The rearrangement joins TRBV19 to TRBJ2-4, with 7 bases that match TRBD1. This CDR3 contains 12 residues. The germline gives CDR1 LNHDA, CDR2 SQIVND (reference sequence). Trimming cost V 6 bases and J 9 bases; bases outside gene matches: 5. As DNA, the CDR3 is TGTGCCAGTAGCTGGACAGGCGCCATTCAGTACTTC. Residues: CASSWTGAIQYF.

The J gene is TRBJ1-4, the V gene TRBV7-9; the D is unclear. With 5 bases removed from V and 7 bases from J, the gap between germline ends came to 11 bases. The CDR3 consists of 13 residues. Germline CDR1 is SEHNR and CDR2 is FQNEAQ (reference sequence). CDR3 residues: CASSPKTGEKLFF. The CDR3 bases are TGTGCCAGCAGCCCTAAAACGGGTGAAAAACTGTTTTTT.

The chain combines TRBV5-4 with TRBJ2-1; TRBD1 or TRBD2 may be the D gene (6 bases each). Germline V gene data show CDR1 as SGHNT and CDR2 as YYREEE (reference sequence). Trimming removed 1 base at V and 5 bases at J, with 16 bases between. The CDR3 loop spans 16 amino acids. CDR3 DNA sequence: TGTGCCAGCAGCTTGCCGGGGGCTAGCGCCCACAATGAGCAGTTCTTC. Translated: CASSLPGASAHNEQFF.

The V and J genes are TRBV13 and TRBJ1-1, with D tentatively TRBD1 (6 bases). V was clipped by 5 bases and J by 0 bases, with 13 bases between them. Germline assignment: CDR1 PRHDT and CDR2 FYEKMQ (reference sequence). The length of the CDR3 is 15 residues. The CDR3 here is CASSLPTGMNTEAFF. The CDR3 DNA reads TGTGCCAGCAGCCTCCCCACAGGGATGAACACTGAAGCTTTCTTT.

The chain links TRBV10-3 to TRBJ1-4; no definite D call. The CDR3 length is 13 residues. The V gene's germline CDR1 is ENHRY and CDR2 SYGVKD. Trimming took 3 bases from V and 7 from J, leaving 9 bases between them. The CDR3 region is CAISETLSEKLFF. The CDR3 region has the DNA TGTGCCATCAGTGAAACATTGAGTGAAAAACTGTTTTTT.

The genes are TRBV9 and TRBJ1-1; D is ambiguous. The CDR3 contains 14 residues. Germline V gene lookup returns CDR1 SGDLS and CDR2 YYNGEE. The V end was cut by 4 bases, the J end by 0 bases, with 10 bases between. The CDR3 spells CASSSLSLNTEAFF. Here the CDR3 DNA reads TGTGCCAGCAGCTCCCTCAGTCTGAACACTGAAGCTTTCTTT. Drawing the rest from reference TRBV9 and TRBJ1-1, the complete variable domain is DSGVTQTPKHLITATGQRVTLRCSPRSGDLSVYWYQQSLDQGLQFLIQYYNGEERAKGNILERFSAQQFPDLHSELNLSSLELGDSALYFCASSSLSLNTEAFFGQGTRLTVV.

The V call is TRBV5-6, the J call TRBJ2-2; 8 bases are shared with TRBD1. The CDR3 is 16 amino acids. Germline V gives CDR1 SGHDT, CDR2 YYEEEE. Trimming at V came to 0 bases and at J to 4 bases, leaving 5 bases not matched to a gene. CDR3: CASSLDRGVGTGELFF. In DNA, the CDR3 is TGTGCCAGCAGCTTGGACAGGGGGGTTGGCACCGGGGAGCTGTTTTTT.

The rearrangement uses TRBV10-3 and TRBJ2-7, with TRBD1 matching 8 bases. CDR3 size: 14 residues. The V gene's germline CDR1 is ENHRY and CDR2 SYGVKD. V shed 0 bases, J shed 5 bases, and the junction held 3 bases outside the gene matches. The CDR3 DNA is TGTGCCATCAGTGAGTCTTACAGGGGGGACGAGCAGTACTTC. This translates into CAISESYRGDEQYF.

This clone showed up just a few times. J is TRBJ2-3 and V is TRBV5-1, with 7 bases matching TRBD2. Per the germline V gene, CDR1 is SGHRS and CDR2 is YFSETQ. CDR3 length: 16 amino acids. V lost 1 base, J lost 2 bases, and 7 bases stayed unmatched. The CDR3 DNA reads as TGCGCCAGCAGCTTGTTGGCTAGCGGAACCACAGATACGCAGTATTTT. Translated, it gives CASSLLASGTTDTQYF.

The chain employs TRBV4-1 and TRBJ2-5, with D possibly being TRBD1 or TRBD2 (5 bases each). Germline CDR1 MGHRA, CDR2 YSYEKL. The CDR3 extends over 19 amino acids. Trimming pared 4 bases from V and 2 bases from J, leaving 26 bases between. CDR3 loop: CASSPTVPVGPGRQETQYF. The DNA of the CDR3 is TGCGCCAGCAGCCCTACTGTGCCCGTGGGGCCGGGACGTCAAGAGACCCAGTACTTC.

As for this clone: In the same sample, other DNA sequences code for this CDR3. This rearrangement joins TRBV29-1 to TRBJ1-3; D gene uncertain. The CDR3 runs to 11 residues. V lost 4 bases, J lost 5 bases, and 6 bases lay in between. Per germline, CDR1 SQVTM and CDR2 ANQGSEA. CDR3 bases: TGCAGCGTTGCCCCACGAAACACCATATATTTT. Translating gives CSVAPRNTIYF. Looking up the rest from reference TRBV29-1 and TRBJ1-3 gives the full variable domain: SAVISQKPSRDICQRGTSLTIQCQVDSQVTMMFWYRQQPGQSLTLIATANQGSEATYESGFVIDKFPISRPNLTFSTLTVSNMSPEDSSIYLCSVAPRNTIYFGEGSWLTVV.

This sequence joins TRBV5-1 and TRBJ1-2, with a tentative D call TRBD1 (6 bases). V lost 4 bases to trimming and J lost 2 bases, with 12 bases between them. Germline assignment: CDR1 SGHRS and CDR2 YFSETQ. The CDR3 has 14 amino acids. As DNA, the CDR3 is TGCGCCAGCAGCGGAGGGGGGGCGAACTATGGCTACACCTTC. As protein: CASSGGGANYGYTF.

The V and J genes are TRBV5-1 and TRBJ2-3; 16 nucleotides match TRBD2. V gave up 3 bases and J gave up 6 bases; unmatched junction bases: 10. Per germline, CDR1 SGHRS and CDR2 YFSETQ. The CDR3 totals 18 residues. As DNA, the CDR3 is TGCGCCAGCAGCTCGCCCGGGACTAGCGGGAGGGTTGTCGATACGCAGTATTTT. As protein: CASSSPGTSGRVVDTQYF.

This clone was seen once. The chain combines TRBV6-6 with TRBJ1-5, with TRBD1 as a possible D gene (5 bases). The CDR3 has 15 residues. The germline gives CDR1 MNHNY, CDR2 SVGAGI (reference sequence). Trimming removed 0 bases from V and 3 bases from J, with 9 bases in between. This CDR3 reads CASSYSGVTNQPQHF. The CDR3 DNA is TGTGCCAGCAGTTACTCGGGGGTCACCAATCAGCCCCAGCATTTT.

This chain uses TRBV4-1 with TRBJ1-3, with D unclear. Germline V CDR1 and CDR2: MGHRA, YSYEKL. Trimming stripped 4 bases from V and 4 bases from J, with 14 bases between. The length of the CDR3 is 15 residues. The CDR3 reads CASSRLDIGGNTIYF. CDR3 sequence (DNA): TGCGCCAGCAGCCGACTTGACATTGGCGGAAACACCATATATTTT.

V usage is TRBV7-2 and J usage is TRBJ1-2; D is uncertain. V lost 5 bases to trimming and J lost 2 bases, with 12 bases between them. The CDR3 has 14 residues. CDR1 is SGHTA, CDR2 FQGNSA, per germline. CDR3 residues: CASSQLTQNYGYTF. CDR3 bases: TGTGCCAGCAGCCAACTCACACAAAACTATGGCTACACCTTC.

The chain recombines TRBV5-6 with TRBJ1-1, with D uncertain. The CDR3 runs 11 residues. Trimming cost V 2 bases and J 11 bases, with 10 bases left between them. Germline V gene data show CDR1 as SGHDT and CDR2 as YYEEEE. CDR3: CASSFRKRAFF. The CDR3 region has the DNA TGTGCCAGCAGCTTTCGAAAACGGGCTTTCTTT.

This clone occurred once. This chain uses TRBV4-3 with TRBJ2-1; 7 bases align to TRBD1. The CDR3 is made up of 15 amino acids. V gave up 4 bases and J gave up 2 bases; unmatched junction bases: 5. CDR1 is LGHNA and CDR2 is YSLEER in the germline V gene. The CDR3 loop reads CASSRSDRAYNEQFF. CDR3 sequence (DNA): TGCGCCAGCAGCCGAAGCGACAGGGCCTACAATGAGCAGTTCTTC.

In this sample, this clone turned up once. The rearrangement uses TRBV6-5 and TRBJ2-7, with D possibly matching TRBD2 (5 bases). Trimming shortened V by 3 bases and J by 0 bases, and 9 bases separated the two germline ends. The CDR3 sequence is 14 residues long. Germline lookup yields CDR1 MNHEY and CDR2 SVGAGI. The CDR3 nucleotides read TGTGCCAGCAGTTATGGCCGGGGCTCCTACGAGCAGTACTTC. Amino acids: CASSYGRGSYEQYF.

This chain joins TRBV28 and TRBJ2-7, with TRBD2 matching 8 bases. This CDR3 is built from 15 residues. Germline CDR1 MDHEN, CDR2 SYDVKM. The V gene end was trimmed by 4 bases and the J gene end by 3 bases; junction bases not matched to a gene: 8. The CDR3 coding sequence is TGTGCCAGCAGTTACCGCGGGACTAGGGTCTACGAGCAGTACTTC. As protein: CASSYRGTRVYEQYF.

CDR3 nucleotide sequence: TGTGCCAGCAGCGAAGGGAGCGCTAACTATGGCTACACCTTC. Protein product: CASSEGSANYGYTF. The rearrangement joins TRBV9 to TRBJ1-2, with D unclear. Trimming pared 3 bases from V and 0 bases from J, leaving 9 bases between. CDR1 is SGDLS and CDR2 is YYNGEE in the germline V gene. The CDR3 runs 14 residues.

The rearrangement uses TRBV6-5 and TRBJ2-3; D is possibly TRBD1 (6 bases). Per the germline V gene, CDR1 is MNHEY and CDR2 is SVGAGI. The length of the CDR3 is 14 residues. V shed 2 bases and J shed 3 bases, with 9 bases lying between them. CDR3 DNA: TGTGCCAGCAGTTACCGGACAGCTACAGATACGCAGTATTTT. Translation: CASSYRTATDTQYF.

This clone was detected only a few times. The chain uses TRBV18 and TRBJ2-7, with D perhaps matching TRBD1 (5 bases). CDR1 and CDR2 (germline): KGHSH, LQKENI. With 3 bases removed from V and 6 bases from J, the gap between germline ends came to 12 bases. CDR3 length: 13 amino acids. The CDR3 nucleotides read TGTGCCAGCTCACCTGACCGTACAGGCGAGCAGTACTTC. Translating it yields CASSPDRTGEQYF. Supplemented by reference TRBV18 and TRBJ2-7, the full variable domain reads NAGVMQNPRHLVRRRGQEARLRCSPMKGHSHVYWYRQLPEEGLKFMVYLQKENIIDESGMPKERFSAEFPKEGPSILRIQQVVRGDSAAYFCASSPDRTGEQYFGPGTRLTVT.

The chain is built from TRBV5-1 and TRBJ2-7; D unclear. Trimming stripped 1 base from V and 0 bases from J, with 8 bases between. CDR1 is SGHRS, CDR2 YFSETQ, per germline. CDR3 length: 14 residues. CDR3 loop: CASSLNTDSYEQYF. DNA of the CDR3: TGCGCCAGCAGCTTGAATACAGACTCCTACGAGCAGTACTTC. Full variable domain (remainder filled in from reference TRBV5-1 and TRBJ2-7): KAGVTQTPRYLIKTRGQQVTLSCSPISGHRSVSWYQQTPGQGLQFLFEYFSETQRNKGNFPGRFSGRQFSNSRSEMNVSTLELGDSALYLCASSLNTDSYEQYFGPGTRLTVT.

The CDR3 here is CASSLEGLAGDTQYF. In nucleotides, the CDR3 is TGTGCCAGCAGCTTAGAAGGACTAGCGGGAGATACGCAGTATTTT. The V gene is TRBV7-9, the J gene TRBJ2-3, with 11 nucleotides matching TRBD2. V was pared by 1 base and J by 5 bases, with 2 bases of the junction left unmatched. The CDR3 sequence is 15 residues long. Germline CDR1 and CDR2: SEHNR and FQNEAQ (reference sequence).

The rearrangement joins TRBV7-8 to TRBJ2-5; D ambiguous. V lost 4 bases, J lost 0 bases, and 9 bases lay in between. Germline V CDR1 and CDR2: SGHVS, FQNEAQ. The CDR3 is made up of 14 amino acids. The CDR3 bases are TGTGCCAGCAGCTCAACATCACACCAAGAGACCCAGTACTTC. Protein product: CASSSTSHQETQYF.

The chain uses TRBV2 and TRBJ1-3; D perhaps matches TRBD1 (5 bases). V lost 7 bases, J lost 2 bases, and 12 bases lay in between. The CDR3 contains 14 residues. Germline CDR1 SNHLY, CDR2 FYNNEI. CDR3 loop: CASTTGQPGNTIYF. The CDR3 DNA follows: TGTGCCAGCACCACCGGACAACCTGGAAACACCATATATTTT. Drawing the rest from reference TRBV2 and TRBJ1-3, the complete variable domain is EPEVTQTPSHQVTQMGQEVILRCVPISNHLYFYWYRQILGQKVEFLVSFYNNEISEKSEIFDDQFSVERPDGSNFTLKIRSTKLEDSAMYFCASTTGQPGNTIYFGEGSWLTVV.

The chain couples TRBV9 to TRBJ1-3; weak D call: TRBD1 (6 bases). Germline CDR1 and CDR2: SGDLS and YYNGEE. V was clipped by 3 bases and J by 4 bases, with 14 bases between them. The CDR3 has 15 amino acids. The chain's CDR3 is CASSDGGQSGNTIYF. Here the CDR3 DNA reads TGTGCCAGCAGCGATGGGGGACAATCCGGAAACACCATATATTTT.